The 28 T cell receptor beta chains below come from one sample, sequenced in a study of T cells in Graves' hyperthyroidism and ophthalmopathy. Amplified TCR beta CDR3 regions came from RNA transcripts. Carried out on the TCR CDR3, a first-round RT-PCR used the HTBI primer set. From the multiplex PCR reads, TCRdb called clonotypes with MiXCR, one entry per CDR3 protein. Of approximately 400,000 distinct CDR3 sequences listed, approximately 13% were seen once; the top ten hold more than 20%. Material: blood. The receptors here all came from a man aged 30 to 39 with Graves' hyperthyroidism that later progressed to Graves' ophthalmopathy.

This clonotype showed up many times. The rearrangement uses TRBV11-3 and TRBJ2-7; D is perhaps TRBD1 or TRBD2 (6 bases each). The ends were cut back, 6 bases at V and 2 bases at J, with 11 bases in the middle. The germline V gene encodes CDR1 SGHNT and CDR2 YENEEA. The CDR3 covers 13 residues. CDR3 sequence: CASSLRGAYEQYF. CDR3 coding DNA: TGTGCCAGCAGTTTAAGGGGGGCCTACGAGCAGTACTTC.

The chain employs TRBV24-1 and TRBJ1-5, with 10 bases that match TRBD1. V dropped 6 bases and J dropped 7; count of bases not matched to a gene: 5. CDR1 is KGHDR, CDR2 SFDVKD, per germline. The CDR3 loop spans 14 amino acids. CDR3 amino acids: CATSRTGGNQPQHF. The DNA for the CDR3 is TGTGCCACCAGTAGGACAGGGGGGAACCAGCCCCAGCATTTT.

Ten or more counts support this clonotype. The CDR3 sequence is CASRTGTGVNYGYTF. The CDR3 DNA reads TGTGCCAGCAGGACCGGGACAGGGGTTAACTATGGCTACACCTTC. The V gene is TRBV27, the J gene TRBJ1-2; 10 nucleotides agree with TRBD1. The junction had 5 bases not matched to a gene; V was cut back by 6 bases and J by 1 base. CDR3 length equals 15 residues. From germline, CDR1 is MNHEY and CDR2 SMNVEV (reference sequence).

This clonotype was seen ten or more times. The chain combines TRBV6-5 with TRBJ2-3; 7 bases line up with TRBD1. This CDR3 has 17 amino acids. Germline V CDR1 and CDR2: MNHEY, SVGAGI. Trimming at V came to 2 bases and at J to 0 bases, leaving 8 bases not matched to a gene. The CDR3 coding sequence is TGTGCCAGCAGTTACGCCACGACAGGGCTGAGCACAGATACGCAGTATTTT. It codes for CASSYATTGLSTDTQYF.

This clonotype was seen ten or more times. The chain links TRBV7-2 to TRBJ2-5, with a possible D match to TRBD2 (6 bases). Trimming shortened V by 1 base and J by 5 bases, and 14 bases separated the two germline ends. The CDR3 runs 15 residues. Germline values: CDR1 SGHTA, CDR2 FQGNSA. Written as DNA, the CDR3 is TGTGCCAGCAGCTTAGTTCGCGCGGGGAGCGAGACCCAGTACTTC. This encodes CASSLVRAGSETQYF. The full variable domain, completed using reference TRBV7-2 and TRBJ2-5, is GAGVSQSPSNKVTEKGKDVELRCDPISGHTALYWYRQSLGQGLEFLIYFQGNSAPDKSGLPSDRFSAERTGGSVSTLTIQRTQQEDSAVYLCASSLVRAGSETQYFGPGTRLLVL.

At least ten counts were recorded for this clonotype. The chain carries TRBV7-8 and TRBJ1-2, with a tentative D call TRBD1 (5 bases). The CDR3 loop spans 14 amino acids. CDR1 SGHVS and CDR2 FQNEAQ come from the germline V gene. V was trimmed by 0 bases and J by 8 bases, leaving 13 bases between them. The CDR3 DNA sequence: TGTGCCAGCAGCTTAGCTCGGGACTCGGGGGGCTACACCTTC. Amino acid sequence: CASSLARDSGGYTF. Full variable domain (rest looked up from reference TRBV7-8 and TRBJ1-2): GAGVSQSPRYKVAKRGQDVALRCDPISGHVSLFWYQQALGQGPEFLTYFQNEAQLDKSGLPSDRFFAERPEGSVSTLKIQRTQQEDSAVYLCASSLARDSGGYTFGSGTRLTVV.

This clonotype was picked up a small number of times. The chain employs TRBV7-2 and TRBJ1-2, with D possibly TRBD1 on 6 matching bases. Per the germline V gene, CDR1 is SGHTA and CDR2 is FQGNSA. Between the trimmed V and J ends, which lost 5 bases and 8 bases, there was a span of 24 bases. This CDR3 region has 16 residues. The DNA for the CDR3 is TGTGCCAGCAGCCCAGGGGCGGCCTTCAAGGATCGGGGCTACACCTTC. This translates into CASSPGAAFKDRGYTF.

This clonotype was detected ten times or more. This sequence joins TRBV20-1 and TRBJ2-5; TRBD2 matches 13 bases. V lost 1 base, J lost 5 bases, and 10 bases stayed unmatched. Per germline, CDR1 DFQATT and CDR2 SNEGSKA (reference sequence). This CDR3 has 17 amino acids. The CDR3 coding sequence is TGCAGTGCTAGAGGCTGGACTAGCGGGGGAGGTTTGGAGACCCAGTACTTC. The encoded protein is CSARGWTSGGGLETQYF.

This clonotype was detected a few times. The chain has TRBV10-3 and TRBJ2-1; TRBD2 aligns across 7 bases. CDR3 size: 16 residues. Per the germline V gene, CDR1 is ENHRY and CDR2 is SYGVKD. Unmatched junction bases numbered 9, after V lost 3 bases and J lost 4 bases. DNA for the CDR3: TGTGCCATCAGTGATACAAGCGGGGTCCTATACAATGAGCAGTTCTTC. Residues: CAISDTSGVLYNEQFF.

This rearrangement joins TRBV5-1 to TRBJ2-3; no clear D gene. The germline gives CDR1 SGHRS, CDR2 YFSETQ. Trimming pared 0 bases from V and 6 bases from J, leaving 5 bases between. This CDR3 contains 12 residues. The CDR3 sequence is CASSLDVDTQYF. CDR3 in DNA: TGCGCCAGCAGCTTGGATGTCGATACGCAGTATTTT.

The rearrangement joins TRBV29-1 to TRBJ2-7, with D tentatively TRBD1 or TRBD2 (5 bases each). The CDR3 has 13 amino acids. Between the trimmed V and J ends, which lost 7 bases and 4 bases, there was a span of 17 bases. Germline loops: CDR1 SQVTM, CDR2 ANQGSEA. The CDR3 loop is CSARGRRGYEQYF. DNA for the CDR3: TGCAGCGCCCGGGGCCGAAGAGGGTACGAGCAGTACTTC.

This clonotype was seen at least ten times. As DNA, the CDR3 is TGTGCCAGCAGGACCCCTAGGGGTGAGCAGTTCTTC. Translated, it gives CASRTPRGEQFF. The V gene is TRBV12-3 or TRBV12-4, the J gene TRBJ2-1; tentatively, D is TRBD1 (5 bases). The CDR3 has 12 residues. With 6 bases removed from V and 9 bases from J, the gap between germline ends came to 12 bases.

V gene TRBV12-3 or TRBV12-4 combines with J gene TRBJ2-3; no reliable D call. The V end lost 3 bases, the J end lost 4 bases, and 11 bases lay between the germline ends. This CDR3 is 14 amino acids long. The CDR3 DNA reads TGTGCCAGCAGTTTTGCAGTGTCCCCAGATACGCAGTATTTT. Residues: CASSFAVSPDTQYF.

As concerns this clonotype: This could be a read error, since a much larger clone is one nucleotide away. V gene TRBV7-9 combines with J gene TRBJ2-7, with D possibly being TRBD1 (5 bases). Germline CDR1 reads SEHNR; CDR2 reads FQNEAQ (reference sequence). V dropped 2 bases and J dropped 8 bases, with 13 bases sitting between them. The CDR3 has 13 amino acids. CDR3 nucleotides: TGTGCCAGCAGCTTAACAGGTTTGGGCAAGCAGTACTTC. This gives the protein CASSLTGLGKQYF. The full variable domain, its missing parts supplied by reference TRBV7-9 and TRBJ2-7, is DTGVSQNPRHKITKRGQNVTFRCDPISEHNRLYWYRQTLGQGPEFLTYFQNEAQLEKSRLLSDRFSAERPKGSFSTLEIQRTEQGDSAMYLCASSLTGLGKQYFGPGTRLTVT.

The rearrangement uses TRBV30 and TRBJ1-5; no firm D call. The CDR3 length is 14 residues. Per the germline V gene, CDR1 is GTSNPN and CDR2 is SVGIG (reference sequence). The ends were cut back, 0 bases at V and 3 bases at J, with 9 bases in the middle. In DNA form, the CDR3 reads TGTGCCTGGAGTGTTGGGCACTTCAATCAGCCCCAGCATTTT. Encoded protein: CAWSVGHFNQPQHF.

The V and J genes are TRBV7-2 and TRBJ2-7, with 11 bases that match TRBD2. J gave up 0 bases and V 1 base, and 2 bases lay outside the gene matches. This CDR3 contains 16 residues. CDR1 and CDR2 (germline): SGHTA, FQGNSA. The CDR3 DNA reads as TGTGCCAGCAGCTTAGTAGCGGGGGGGAGCTCCTACGAGCAGTACTTC. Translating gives CASSLVAGGSSYEQYF.

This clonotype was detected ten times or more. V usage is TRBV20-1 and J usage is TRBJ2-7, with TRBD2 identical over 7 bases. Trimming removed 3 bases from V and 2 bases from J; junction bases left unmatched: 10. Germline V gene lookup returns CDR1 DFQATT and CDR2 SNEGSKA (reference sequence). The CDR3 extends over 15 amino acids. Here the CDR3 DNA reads TGCAGTGCTAGCCCCCGGGACTACCCTACCTACGAGCAGTACTTC. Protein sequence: CSASPRDYPTYEQYF.

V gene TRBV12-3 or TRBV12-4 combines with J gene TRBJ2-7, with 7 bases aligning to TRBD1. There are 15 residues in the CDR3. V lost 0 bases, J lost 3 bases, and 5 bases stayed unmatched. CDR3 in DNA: TGTGCCAGCAGTTTAGCGCTGGGACAGATCTACGAGCAGTACTTC. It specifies CASSLALGQIYEQYF.

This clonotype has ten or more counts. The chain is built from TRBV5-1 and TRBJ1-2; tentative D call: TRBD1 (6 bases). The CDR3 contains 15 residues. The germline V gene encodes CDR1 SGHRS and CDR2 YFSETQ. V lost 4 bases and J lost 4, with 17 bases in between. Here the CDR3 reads CASSTWGPGSYGYTF. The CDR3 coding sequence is TGCGCCAGCAGCACCTGGGGGCCCGGGAGCTATGGCTACACCTTC. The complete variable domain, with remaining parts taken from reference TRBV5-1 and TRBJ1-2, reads KAGVTQTPRYLIKTRGQQVTLSCSPISGHRSVSWYQQTPGQGLQFLFEYFSETQRNKGNFPGRFSGRQFSNSRSEMNVSTLELGDSALYLCASSTWGPGSYGYTFGSGTRLTVV.

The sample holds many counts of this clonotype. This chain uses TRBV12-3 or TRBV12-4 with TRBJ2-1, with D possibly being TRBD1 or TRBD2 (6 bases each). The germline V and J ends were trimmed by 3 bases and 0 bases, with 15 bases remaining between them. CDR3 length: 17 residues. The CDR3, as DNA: TGTGCCAGCAGTTTCCGGGGGCTCGGGGGCTCCTACAATGAGCAGTTCTTC. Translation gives CASSFRGLGGSYNEQFF.

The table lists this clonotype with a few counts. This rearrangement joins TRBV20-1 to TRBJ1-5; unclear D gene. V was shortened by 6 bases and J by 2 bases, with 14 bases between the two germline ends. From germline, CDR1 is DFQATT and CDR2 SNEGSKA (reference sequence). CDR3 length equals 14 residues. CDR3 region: CSARRGNGNQPQHF. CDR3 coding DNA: TGCAGTGCCCGAAGAGGGAATGGCAATCAGCCCCAGCATTTT.

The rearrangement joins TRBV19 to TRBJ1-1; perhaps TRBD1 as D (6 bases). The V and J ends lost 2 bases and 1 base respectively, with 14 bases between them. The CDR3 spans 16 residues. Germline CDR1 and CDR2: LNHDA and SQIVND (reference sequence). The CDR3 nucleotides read TGTGCCAGTAGTATAATGGGACATGGGGAGAACACTGAAGCTTTCTTT. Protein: CASSIMGHGENTEAFF.

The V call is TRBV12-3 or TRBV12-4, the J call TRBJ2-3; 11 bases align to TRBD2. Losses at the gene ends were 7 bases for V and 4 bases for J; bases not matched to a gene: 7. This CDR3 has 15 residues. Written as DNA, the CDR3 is TGTGCCAGCACCAGTACTAGCGGGGGTGCAGATACGCAGTATTTT. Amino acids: CASTSTSGGADTQYF.

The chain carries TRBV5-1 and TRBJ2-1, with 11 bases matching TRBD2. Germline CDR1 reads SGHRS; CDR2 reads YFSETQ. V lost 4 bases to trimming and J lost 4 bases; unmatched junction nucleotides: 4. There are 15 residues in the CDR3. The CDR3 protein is CASSETSGRYNEQFF. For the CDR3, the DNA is TGCGCCAGCAGCGAAACTAGCGGGAGATACAATGAGCAGTTCTTC.

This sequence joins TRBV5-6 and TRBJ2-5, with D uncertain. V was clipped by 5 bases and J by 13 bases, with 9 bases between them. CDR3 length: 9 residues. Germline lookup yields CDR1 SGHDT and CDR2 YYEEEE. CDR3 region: CASSPPGYF. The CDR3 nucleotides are TGTGCCAGCAGTCCTCCCGGGTACTTC.

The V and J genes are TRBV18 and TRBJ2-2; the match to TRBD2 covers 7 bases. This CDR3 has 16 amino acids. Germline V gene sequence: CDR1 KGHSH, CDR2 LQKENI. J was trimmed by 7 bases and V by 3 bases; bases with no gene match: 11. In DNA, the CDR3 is TGTGCCAGCTCACCTCGGGCTAGCGGATCGGTCGGGGAGCTGTTTTTT. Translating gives CASSPRASGSVGELFF.

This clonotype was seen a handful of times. The CDR3 coding sequence is TGTGCCAGTAGTATTGACACAATCTCCTACGAGCAGTACTTC. Residues: CASSIDTISYEQYF. V gene TRBV19 combines with J gene TRBJ2-7; D gene uncertain. The CDR3 spans 14 residues. The V gene lost 3 bases and the J gene lost 0 bases, with 9 bases spanning the gap. The germline gives CDR1 LNHDA, CDR2 SQIVND (reference sequence).

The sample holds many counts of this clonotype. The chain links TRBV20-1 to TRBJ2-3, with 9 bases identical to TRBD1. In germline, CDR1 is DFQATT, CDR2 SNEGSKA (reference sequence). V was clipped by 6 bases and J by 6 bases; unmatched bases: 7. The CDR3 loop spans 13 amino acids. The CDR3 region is CSATQGAKDTQYF. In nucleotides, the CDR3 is TGCAGTGCAACACAGGGGGCTAAGGATACGCAGTATTTT.